The rows below give T cell receptor beta chains drawn from one sample of a study of T cells in Graves' hyperthyroidism and ophthalmopathy. From the multiplex PCR reads, TCRdb called clonotypes with MiXCR, one entry per CDR3 protein. The data contain some 370,000 distinct CDR3 sequences, about 14% of them seen just once; the ten biggest clones take up around 28%. The sequenced sample was blood. The receptors stem from a man between 50 and 59 years old with Graves' ophthalmopathy. Both conserved end residues are part of each CDR3. The order of the fields is V gene, D gene, J gene, clone size, CDR3 DNA, CDR3 protein. The D gene is left open where the match is weak. Size is stated for part of the rows, as once, few or many counts, or as a class when the clone is expanded.

TRBV9	TRBD2	TRBJ2-1	few	TGTGCCAGCAGCATAACCGGGACTAGCGGGAATGAGCAGTTCTTC	CASSITGTSGNEQFF
TRBV28	-	TRBJ2-7	many	TGTGCCAGCAGCCTCTCGGGGTACGAGCAGTACTTC	CASSLSGYEQYF
TRBV29-1	TRBD2	TRBJ2-5	-	TGCAGCGTTTCCCGAGCGGGGGCCCGGTCAGAGACCCAGTACTTC	CSVSRAGARSETQYF
TRBV6-1	-	TRBJ2-1	-	TGTGCCAGCAGCGACCGTTACGAGCAGTTCTTC	CASSDRYEQFF
TRBV20-1	TRBD2	TRBJ2-4	many	TGCAGTGCTTATAGCGGGAGCGGCAACATTCAGTACTTC	CSAYSGSGNIQYF
TRBV5-1	-	TRBJ1-2	many	TGCGCCAGCAGCCCGGCCGACCAAAGGGGCTACACCTTC	CASSPADQRGYTF
TRBV12-3/TRBV12-4	-	TRBJ1-6	many	TGTGCCAGCAGACTCGCTGGGGCGAGAAATTCACCCCTCCACTTT	CASRLAGARNSPLHF
TRBV9	-	TRBJ2-5	-	TGTGCCAGCAGCGTAGCGGGACAAGGAGAGACCCAGTACTTC	CASSVAGQGETQYF
TRBV4-1	-	TRBJ2-3	many	TGCGCCAGCAGCCGCGGAGACGCGACAGATACGCAGTATTTT	CASSRGDATDTQYF
TRBV29-1	-	TRBJ2-7	few	TGCAGCGTTGAATTAATACAGTCCAACGAGCAGTACTTC	CSVELIQSNEQYF
TRBV7-8	-	TRBJ2-1	few	TGTGCCAGCAGCTCTACAAGGGGGGTTAATGAGCAGTTCTTC	CASSSTRGVNEQFF
TRBV12-3/TRBV12-4	TRBD1	TRBJ2-3	many	TGTGCCAGCAGTTCTCCTGGACAGGGTTTCTCAGATACGCAGTATTTT	CASSSPGQGFSDTQYF
TRBV7-9	-	TRBJ2-6	-	TGTGCCAGCAGCTTAGTAGGGAGCTACTCTGGGGCCAACGTCCTGACTTTC	CASSLVGSYSGANVLTF
TRBV13	TRBD2	TRBJ2-1	many	TGTGCCAGCAGCTTATCGGTGACTAGCGGTTACAATGAGCAGTTCTTC	CASSLSVTSGYNEQFF
TRBV2	-	TRBJ1-2	-	TGTGCCAGCAGTGAAAAGCGGTGGAACTATGACTACACCTTC	CASSEKRWNYDYTF
TRBV5-5	TRBD1	TRBJ1-1	many	TGTGCCAGCAGCTTGGGAGTAGGGACAGTGAACACTGAAGCTTTCTTT	CASSLGVGTVNTEAFF
TRBV5-4	TRBD2	TRBJ2-7	many	TGTGCCAGCAGCTTGGCCACGGGGGGCTACGAGCAGTACTTC	CASSLATGGYEQYF
TRBV3-1	-	TRBJ2-1	many	TGTGCCAGCAGCCAAGAGGCCGCTCTCAGTCAGTTCTTC	CASSQEAALSQFF
TRBV24-1	-	TRBJ1-1	many	TGTGCCACCAGTGATTTCAGAAGCGCCGGGGCTTTCTTT	CATSDFRSAGAFF
TRBV6-6	-	TRBJ1-1	many	TGTGCCAGCAGTTACGCACCGCAGAAACCGGGGGCTGAAGCTTTCTTT	CASSYAPQKPGAEAFF
TRBV11-2	-	TRBJ2-3	many	TGTGCCAGCAGCTTAGATCACAGGGTGGCCACAGATACGCAGTATTTT	CASSLDHRVATDTQYF
TRBV18	-	TRBJ2-7	many	TGTGCCAGCTCACCACTCACCGAGGGAGTAGGGGGAAACGAGCAGTACTTC	CASSPLTEGVGGNEQYF
TRBV14	-	TRBJ2-1	-	TGTGCCAGCAGCCAAGGAGCAAACTACAATGAGCAGTTCTTC	CASSQGANYNEQFF
TRBV7-9	-	TRBJ2-1	many	TGTGCCAGCAGCTTAGCTAGCGGAGGTGGTAATGAGCAGTTCTTC	CASSLASGGGNEQFF
TRBV25-1	TRBD1	TRBJ1-6	few	TGTGCCAGCAGTGGAGGGACAGGCCGACCTTCACCCCTCCACTTT	CASSGGTGRPSPLHF
TRBV24-1	-	TRBJ2-5	-	TGTGCCACCAGTGAAGGGCAGGGGTGGCGAGAGACCCAGTACTTC	CATSEGQGWRETQYF
TRBV6-4	-	TRBJ1-1	many	TGTGCCAGCAGTGAACCCAAGGGGCGAGGAGCTTTCTTT	CASSEPKGRGAFF
TRBV19	TRBD2	TRBJ2-5	few	TGTGCCAGTAGTGGCCCTAGCGGGAGGGCAGAGACCCAGTACTTC	CASSGPSGRAETQYF
TRBV4-1	-	TRBJ2-4	-	TGCGCCAGCAGCCAACTTGGCACGGCCAAAAACATTCAGTACTTC	CASSQLGTAKNIQYF
TRBV9	-	TRBJ2-1	many	TGTGCCAGCAGCGTAGATCAGACGACCCGGACTGAGCAGTTCTTC	CASSVDQTTRTEQFF
TRBV29-1	-	TRBJ2-7	few	TGCAGCGTTGTTACAGCATACGAGCAGTACTTC	CSVVTAYEQYF
TRBV2	TRBD2	TRBJ2-7	few	TGTGCCAGCAGTGAGACTAGCGCCAGCTCCTACGAGCAGTACTTC	CASSETSASSYEQYF
TRBV2	TRBD2	TRBJ2-1	-	TGTGCCAGCAGCGGAGGACTAGCGGGAGTTGGGGCCTACAATGAGCAGTTCTTC	CASSGGLAGVGAYNEQFF
TRBV12-3/TRBV12-4	-	TRBJ1-6	many	TGTGCCAGCAGTTCCGGGGCCAATTCACCCCTCCACTTT	CASSSGANSPLHF
TRBV3-1	TRBD2	TRBJ2-2	many	TGTGCCAGCAGCCAAGATCGGATGACTAGCGGGAGGACCGGGGAGCTGTTTTTT	CASSQDRMTSGRTGELFF
TRBV20-1	TRBD1	TRBJ2-1	many	TGCAGTGCTACCGCGTTCAACCAGGGGGCAGTCTACAATGAGCAGTTCTTC	CSATAFNQGAVYNEQFF
TRBV2	TRBD1	TRBJ2-3	-	TGTGCCAGATCCGATACAGGACAGGGGAAGGAGGATACGCAGTATTTT	CARSDTGQGKEDTQYF
TRBV18	-	TRBJ2-1	many	TGTGCCAGCTCCCAAACCTCTCAGGGGCAGAATGAGCAGTTCTTC	CASSQTSQGQNEQFF
TRBV11-3	-	TRBJ2-2	-	TGTGCCAGCAGCTCTAAACCTATTCACACCGGGGAGCTGTTTTTT	CASSSKPIHTGELFF
TRBV11-2	TRBD1	TRBJ2-7	few	TGTGCCAGCAGCTATACAGGGGGCGGGAAGTACGAGCAGTACTTC	CASSYTGGGKYEQYF
TRBV2	TRBD2	TRBJ2-7	many	TGTGCCAGCAGTGAAGAGGGACTAGCGGGTGACCTTTCCTACGAGCAGTACTTC	CASSEEGLAGDLSYEQYF
TRBV5-1	-	TRBJ2-7	few	TGCGCCAGCAGCGAAAACCGGGACGGAGGTACCTACGAGCAGTACTTC	CASSENRDGGTYEQYF
TRBV30	TRBD2	TRBJ2-1	many	TGTGCCTGGAGTGAGGGGTTAGCGGGATACTACAATGAGCAGTTCTTC	CAWSEGLAGYYNEQFF
TRBV5-1	-	TRBJ2-3	few	TGCGCCAGCGGGCCGGAGTCAGCTACGCAGTATTTT	CASGPESATQYF
TRBV2	TRBD2	TRBJ2-3	many	TGTGCCAGCAACCCGAGGCGAGGGAGGGCCATGTATACGCAGTATTTT	CASNPRRGRAMYTQYF
TRBV19	-	TRBJ2-7	-	TGTGCCAGTGCCGAGGGGCCGTCCTCCTACGAGCAGTACTTC	CASAEGPSSYEQYF
TRBV5-1	-	TRBJ2-7	few	TGCGCCAGCAGCTCAGGGGAGGGGTTATACGAGCAGTACTTC	CASSSGEGLYEQYF
TRBV12-5	-	TRBJ2-3	many	TGTGCTAGTGGTTTGGATAAGCTTACAGATACGCAGTATTTT	CASGLDKLTDTQYF
TRBV15	-	TRBJ2-1	many	TGTGCCACCAGCAATGGTATCAATGAGCAGTTCTTC	CATSNGINEQFF
TRBV29-1	-	TRBJ1-2	few	TGCAGCGTTGAGCTGGGGGTCTTAGGCTATGGCTACACCTTC	CSVELGVLGYGYTF
TRBV27	TRBD2	TRBJ2-1	many	TGTGCCAGCAGTTGGGGACTAGCGGGACCCTGGGATGAGCAGTTCTTC	CASSWGLAGPWDEQFF
TRBV5-1	-	TRBJ1-2	many	TGCGCCAGCAGCTTGGTTGCGAGAACTAACTATGGCTACACCTTC	CASSLVARTNYGYTF
TRBV19	TRBD2	TRBJ2-7	-	TGTGCCAGTAGTATTGTGGGCGGGAGGGGCTACGAGCAGTACTTC	CASSIVGGRGYEQYF
TRBV29-1	TRBD1	TRBJ1-1	-	TGCAGCGTTGTGAGGCGACAGGGAAACACTGAAGCTTTCTTT	CSVVRRQGNTEAFF
TRBV27	-	TRBJ2-2	few	TGTGCCAGCGGTCGGCAGGTCGACACCGGGGAGCTGTTTTTT	CASGRQVDTGELFF
TRBV12-3/TRBV12-4	-	TRBJ1-1	-	TGTGCCAGCAGGCCCTCCGGGGGGGCGAACACTGAAGCTTTCTTT	CASRPSGGANTEAFF
TRBV28	TRBD2	TRBJ2-7	many	TGTGCCAGCAGTTCTACTAGCGGGCCTCCCTACGAGCAGTACTTC	CASSSTSGPPYEQYF
TRBV4-1	-	TRBJ1-5	few	TGCGCCAGCAGCCAGACGAAGGTGAATCAGCCCCAGCATTTT	CASSQTKVNQPQHF
TRBV28	-	TRBJ1-1	few	TGTGCCAGCAGTTTTGAGCAGGCAACATACCTAGCTTTCTTT	CASSFEQATYLAFF
TRBV7-2	TRBD2	TRBJ2-1	many	TGTGCCAGCAGCTCCGGGACTAGCGGGAGTCGGCGTGAGCAGTTCTTC	CASSSGTSGSRREQFF